Sequencing of this TCR beta chain was carried out in a study of blood T cell repertoires in COVID-19. Study details: Spain, Italy and the United States supplied samples that represented acute and convalescent COVID-19. T cells, B-cell-depleted T cells, or PBMCs supplied cDNA or gDNA.

In the original workflow: Reference gene primer amplification yielded estimated nucleated cell counts. Produced via immunoSEQ multiplex PCR; TCRdb's table is partial and in-frame only. V and J calls and clone size are copied from that table; D and trimming were computed from the DNA. The sample lists more than 95,000 clones; about 75% were seen once. The CDR3 extends over 13 amino acids. V dropped 5 bases and J dropped 3 bases, with 10 bases sitting between them. Sequencing was carried out using peripheral blood. The receptor comes from a woman in her 70s with acute or convalescent COVID-19. The chain combines TRBV12-3 or TRBV12-4 with TRBJ2-5; a possible D gene is TRBD2 (6 bases). CDR3 in DNA: TGTGCCAGCAGTCTGGGACTCAAAGAGACCCAGTACTTC. Its translation is CASSLGLKETQYF.